These T cell receptor beta chains were read from a single sample in a study of T-cell memory formation after mild COVID-19. Each CDR3 protein is one row after TCRdb ran MiXCR on the 5' RACE reads. The top ten hold roughly 20% of the sample, which has 250,000 to 350,000 distinct CDR3 sequences, about 16% seen once. The sequenced sample consisted of PBMCs or a T cell subset sorted from them (not recorded which). These receptors were obtained from a man younger than 35 who had mild COVID-19 (a few samples of this study predate the infection). Cell type and time point are not known. The CDR3 runs from the conserved cysteine through the conserved F or W. A D gene is named only where the DNA matches it firmly. Expanded clones are given a class, and other clones once, few, many or no size at all.

NA	TRBV7-2	few	TRBJ1-4	TGTGCCAGCAGCCAAAACTCGGCTAATGAAAAACTGTTTTTT	CASSQNSANEKLFF
TRBD1	TRBV29-1	NA	TRBJ2-1	TGCAGCGCTTCAGGGGGTGGAAGCTCCTACAATGAGCAGTTCTTC	CSASGGGSSYNEQFF
NA	TRBV27	NA	TRBJ2-1	TGTGCCAGCAGTTCGGCGGGGGCCCCGGGGGCGCAGTTCTTC	CASSSAGAPGAQFF
TRBD1	TRBV18	few	TRBJ2-7	TGTGCCAGCTCACCCGCGGTGGGACAGAGCTCCTACGAGCAGTACTTC	CASSPAVGQSSYEQYF
NA	TRBV7-2	NA	TRBJ2-3	TGTGCCAGCAGCTTAGTGAGAAGGGGAGATACGCAGTATTTT	CASSLVRRGDTQYF
NA	TRBV7-3	NA	TRBJ2-2	TGTGCCAGCAGCTTAACTGTTGTCACCGGGGAGCTGTTTTTT	CASSLTVVTGELFF
NA	TRBV5-1	few	TRBJ2-3	TGCGCCTCCAGTCGCCTACCTAGCACAGATACGCAGTATTTT	CASSRLPSTDTQYF
NA	TRBV11-2	few	TRBJ2-3	TGTGCCAGCAGCTTAAACTTGTTTAGCACAGATACGCAGTATTTT	CASSLNLFSTDTQYF
TRBD1	TRBV27	many	TRBJ2-3	TGTGCCAGCAGTAACCGGGACAGCAGCACAGATACGCAGTATTTT	CASSNRDSSTDTQYF
TRBD1	TRBV6-5	NA	TRBJ2-3	TGTGCCAGCAGTCCCCGACAGGGGGGTGCAGATACGCAGTATTTT	CASSPRQGGADTQYF
NA	TRBV5-1	many	TRBJ2-3	TGCGCCAGCAGCTTGGGCGACCCGGGGACAGATACGCAGTATTTT	CASSLGDPGTDTQYF
NA	TRBV7-9	NA	TRBJ1-1	TGTGCCAGCAGCAGGCAAGGGGTCATGAACACTGAAGCTTTCTTT	CASSRQGVMNTEAFF
NA	TRBV12-3/TRBV12-4	few	TRBJ1-3	TGTGCCAGCTGCGTTCGGGGTCGTGGAAACACCATATATTTT	CASCVRGRGNTIYF
NA	TRBV7-2	NA	TRBJ1-5	TGTGCCAGCAGGCTACTTTCAGGAGGGCCTCAGCCCCAGCATTTT	CASRLLSGGPQPQHF
TRBD2	TRBV4-3	NA	TRBJ2-3	TGCGCCAGCAGCCAGAGCGGGGGGGCGATCGACACAGATACGCAGTATTTT	CASSQSGGAIDTDTQYF
NA	TRBV15	NA	TRBJ2-2	TGTGCCACCAGCAGAGCGGACGATTCAGGGTCCGGGGAGCTGTTTTTT	CATSRADDSGSGELFF
TRBD2	TRBV5-1	NA	TRBJ2-3	TGCGCCAGCAGCCCAAGGACTAGCGGGGGGTCCACAGATACGCAGTATTTT	CASSPRTSGGSTDTQYF
TRBD2	TRBV6-6	few	TRBJ2-5	TGTGCCAGCAGGGGGGGGTCGACCCAGTACTTC	CASRGGSTQYF
TRBD2	TRBV29-1	many	TRBJ2-3	TGCAGCGTTGTTTGGGCGGGGGGTTCCACAGATACGCAGTATTTT	CSVVWAGGSTDTQYF
NA	TRBV28	NA	TRBJ1-2	TGTGCCCGCAGTTTAGTTGGCAGGGCTAACTATGGCTACACCTTC	CARSLVGRANYGYTF
NA	TRBV4-1	NA	TRBJ1-1	TGCGCCAGCAGCCAATACAGGACTAACACTGAAGCTTTCTTT	CASSQYRTNTEAFF
NA	TRBV6-2/TRBV6-3	once	TRBJ1-6	TGTGCCAGCAGTTACTACCAGGCCACCCTCCACTTT	CASSYYQATLHF
TRBD2	TRBV27	NA	TRBJ2-3	TGTGCCAGCAGTATACTAGCGGGGGTAACAGATACGCAGTATTTT	CASSILAGVTDTQYF
NA	TRBV6-5	NA	TRBJ2-5	TGTGCCAGCAGTTACTCACCCCAAGGAGAGACCCAGTACTTC	CASSYSPQGETQYF
TRBD1	TRBV4-1	few	TRBJ2-7	TGCGCCAGCAGCCGCCTGCCGGGACAGGGGGCTTACGAGCAGTACTTC	CASSRLPGQGAYEQYF
TRBD2	TRBV28	few	TRBJ2-1	TGTGCCAGCAGTCTCCTCTTGGGGGGGAGCCCGACTAATGAGCAGTTCTTC	CASSLLLGGSPTNEQFF